This TCR beta chain was captured in a study of CD8 T cells in Susac syndrome. The authors reverse transcribed about 0.45 to 1 ug RNA with random hexamers. TCRdb ran MiXCR on the immunoSEQ multiplex PCR reads and lists one entry per CDR3 protein. The sample has about 210,000 distinct CDR3 sequences, roughly 96% seen once. The specimen was CD4+ T cells from PBMCs. This receptor was obtained from a human donor with multiple sclerosis.

The CDR3 sequence is CASSFLGGRETQYF. DNA of the CDR3: TGTGCCAGCAGCTTCCTGGGGGGCAGGGAGACCCAGTACTTC. The V gene is TRBV7-9, the J gene TRBJ2-5; D is perhaps TRBD1 or TRBD2 (6 bases each). The CDR3 has 14 residues. Germline loops: CDR1 SEHNR, CDR2 FQNEAQ (reference sequence). The V and J ends lost 3 bases and 5 bases respectively, with 13 bases between them.